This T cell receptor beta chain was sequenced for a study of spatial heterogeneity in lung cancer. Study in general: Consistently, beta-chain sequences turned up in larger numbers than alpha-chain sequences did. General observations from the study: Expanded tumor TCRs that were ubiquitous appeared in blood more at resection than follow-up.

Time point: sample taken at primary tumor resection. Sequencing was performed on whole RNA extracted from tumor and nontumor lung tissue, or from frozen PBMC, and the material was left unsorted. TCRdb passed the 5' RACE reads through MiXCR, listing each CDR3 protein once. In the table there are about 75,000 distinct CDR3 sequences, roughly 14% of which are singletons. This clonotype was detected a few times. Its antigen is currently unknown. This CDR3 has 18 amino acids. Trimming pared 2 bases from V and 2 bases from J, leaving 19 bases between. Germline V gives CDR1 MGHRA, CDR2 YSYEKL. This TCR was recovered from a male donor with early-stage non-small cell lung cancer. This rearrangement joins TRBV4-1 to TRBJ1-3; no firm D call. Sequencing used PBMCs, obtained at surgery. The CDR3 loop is CASSQFVIFGSTGNTIYF. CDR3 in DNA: TGCGCCAGCAGCCAATTCGTCATCTTCGGTTCCACTGGAAACACCATATATTTT.